Here is one T cell receptor beta chain with its context. Generated by immunoSEQ multiplex PCR, the TCRdb table keeps only in-frame clones and is missing some. The sample lists 150,000 or so clones, 80% to 90% seen once, with 6.5% to 9% in the top ten. The CDR3 contains 15 residues. The J segment lost 4 bases and the V segment lost 6 bases, leaving 10 bases of the junction unmatched. The germline gives CDR1 SNHLY, CDR2 FYNNEI. The data belong to a study of blood T cell repertoires in COVID-19. About the research overall: Sites across the United States, Italy and Spain contributed samples from acute and convalescent COVID-19. T cells, B-cell-depleted T cells, or PBMCs provided the cDNA or gDNA that served as material.

This chain joins TRBV2 and TRBJ1-1; 8 nucleotides agree with TRBD1. The TCR comes from a woman aged 45-65 years in a cohort sampled during active or convalescent COVID-19. Source material: peripheral blood. For the CDR3, the DNA is TGTGCCAGCAGCCGGGACAGGCAGGGGTTCACTGAAGCTTTCTTT. Translating gives CASSRDRQGFTEAFF.